This T cell receptor beta chain was recorded in a study of identical twins. Addition of a universal primer site occurred through template switching, and cDNA carried unique molecular identifiers. TCRdb called the 5' RACE reads again in MiXCR, with one record for every CDR3 protein. The sample lists 200,000 to 300,000 distinct CDR3 sequences, roughly 12% seen once, with around 4% in the top ten. There are 18 residues in the CDR3. Germline V CDR1 and CDR2: SGHAT, FQNNGV. The V and J ends lost 5 bases and 5 bases, in that order; junction bases with no gene match: 13. These data were likewise used in another study, on yellow fever vaccine responses in identical twins.

Sequencing used memory (CD45RO+) T cells sorted from blood. The clonotype originates from a woman aged 18 to 35 in good health. V is TRBV11-2 and J is TRBJ2-1; TRBD2 matches 12 bases. The CDR3 nucleotides read TGTGCCAGCAGCCGAGGGACTAGCGGGCTTTTCGGGAACAATGAGCAGTTCTTC. Protein product: CASSRGTSGLFGNNEQFF.